The entry below describes one T cell receptor beta chain. Its antigen is undetermined. Using immunoSEQ multiplex PCR, the repertoire was profiled, and TCRdb retains in-frame clones only, with some absent. The sample yields 70,000 to 90,000 clones, around 87% seen once. The data are from a study of T cell responses to AZD1222 COVID-19 vaccine. Germline V CDR1 and CDR2: MNHEY, SVGAGI. This CDR3 has 10 residues. V was pared by 7 bases and J by 6 bases, with 4 bases between. Study-level results: Reportedly, nearly half of unique spike TCRs recognized epitopes outside B.1.351/B.1.1.7 mutations. Donors skewed white British and female; clonal diversity was possibly underestimated.

The study pooled second doses at about 4 or about 12 weeks. V gene TRBV6-5 combines with J gene TRBJ2-1; no definite D call. This TCR derives from an adult who received the AZD1222 COVID-19 vaccine. The starting material was peripheral blood, obtained 28 days after the second AZD1222 dose. The CDR3 DNA follows: TGTGCCAGCAACGGCAATGAGCAGTTCTTC. It is translated as CASNGNEQFF.